This T cell receptor (beta chain) derives from a study of resident and recirculating memory T cells in vitiligo (dated 2018 in TCRdb). Context from the whole study: For TCR beta sequencing, each of a few stable vitiligo patients provided PBMCs along with epidermis taken by shave biopsy from two lesional and two nonlesional sites. Human TCR beta sequencing was used to test whether specific clones in lesional vitiligo skin differed from clones in nonlesional skin and blood. Without any cell sorting, samples were homogenized immediately before genomic DNA was extracted using the Qiagen DNeasy Blood & Tissue Kit.

With regard to this clone: There is no known antigen for this receptor. Base qualities are not recorded, but no much larger clone differs from it by a single base.

The immunoSEQ hsTCRB kit was used to amplify TCR beta chains from genomic DNA. The immunoSEQ service ran the sequencing of the TCR beta libraries on an Illumina MiSeq instrument. In the paper's pipeline: Analysis of the repertoire data was performed with the immunoSEQ Analyzer. What TCRdb holds here is the immuneACCESS table cut down to in-frame rearrangements. Part of the clones is not present; checked against another copy, under half of the missing clones reflect an unresolved V gene, and the others are unexplained. That table gives V, J and clone size, and the DNA gave D and trimming. Across this sample there are 40,000 to 50,000 clones, with over 90% seen only once. The ten largest clones represent roughly 4.7% of the sample. Results and caveats for the whole study, not just this receptor: No unique dominant TCR clone was detected, and variation in clonality was observed among vitiligo lesions. Because TCR sequences were not shared across biopsy sites or across patients, the findings suggest that different lesions are infiltrated by different T cell clones, a pattern described as private specificity. Overlap and correlation analysis showed no significant repertoire overlap between biopsies except for each lesion with itself, even within a single patient. Mechanistic studies in the future are needed to assess how much the detected T cell clones and the human Trm pools versus Tcm pools each contribute.

V lost 3 bases and J lost 0 bases; the stretch between them is 11 bases long. The CDR3 runs 15 amino acids, cysteine and phenylalanine included. Of the read, only the CDR3 DNA is kept; its 45 bases are in frame from base 1. The germline V gene provides CDR1 SGHTA and CDR2 FQGTGA. Vitiligo was considered stable when no change in lesions had been observed over the previous 6 months. For classification as stable, the absence of confetti depigmentation, a clinical sign of active vitiligo, was additionally required. Patients who had been treated within the previous three months were excluded. PBMCs were isolated from heparinized blood by Ficoll density gradient centrifugation and then flash-frozen.

This clonotype was obtained from a male donor with vitiligo. Sequencing used blood. The V and J segments used are TRBV7-3 and TRBJ1-1; the best D guess is TRBD1, with 6 bases matching. CDR3 region: CASSLSGGMNTEAFF. Read as DNA, the sequence is TGTGCCAGCAGCTTGAGTGGGGGCATGAACACTGAAGCTTTCTTT.